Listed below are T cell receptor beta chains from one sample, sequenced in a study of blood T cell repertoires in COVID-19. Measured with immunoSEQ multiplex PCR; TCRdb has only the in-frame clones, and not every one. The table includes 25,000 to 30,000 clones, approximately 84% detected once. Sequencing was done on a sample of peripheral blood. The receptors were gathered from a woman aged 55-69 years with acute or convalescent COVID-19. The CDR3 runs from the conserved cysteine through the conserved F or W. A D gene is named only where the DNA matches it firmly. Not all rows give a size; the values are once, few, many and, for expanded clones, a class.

CDR3 protein: CASSLTLTSGGVETQYF
CDR3 DNA: TGTGCCAGCAGCTTAACCCTGACTAGCGGGGGAGTGGAGACCCAGTACTTC
D gene: TRBD2
clone size: .
J gene: TRBJ2-5
V gene: TRBV7-8

CDR3 protein: CASSPMGLQETQYF
CDR3 DNA: TGTGCCAGCTCACCTATGGGGCTCCAAGAGACCCAGTACTTC
D gene: .
clone size: .
J gene: TRBJ2-5
V gene: TRBV18

CDR3 protein: CASSSRLFYEQYF
CDR3 DNA: TGTGCCAGTAGCTCCAGACTATTCTACGAGCAGTACTTC
D gene: .
clone size: .
J gene: TRBJ2-7
V gene: TRBV19

CDR3 protein: CASSPRGTQYF
CDR3 DNA: TGTGCCAGCAGCCCCCGGGGGACCCAGTACTTC
D gene: .
clone size: .
J gene: TRBJ2-5
V gene: TRBV7-9

CDR3 protein: CASSTPWDRGEDEQFF
CDR3 DNA: TGTGCCAGCAGTACTCCTTGGGACAGAGGCGAGGATGAGCAGTTCTTC
D gene: TRBD1
clone size: .
J gene: TRBJ2-1
V gene: TRBV7-8

CDR3 protein: CASSHPRDRGLDSNQPQHF
CDR3 DNA: TGTGCCAGCAGCCACCCGAGAGACAGGGGGCTGGATAGCAATCAGCCCCAGCATTTT
D gene: TRBD1
clone size: .
J gene: TRBJ1-5
V gene: TRBV28

CDR3 protein: CASSTENSPLHF
CDR3 DNA: TGCGCCAGCAGCACCGAGAATTCACCCCTCCACTTT
D gene: .
clone size: .
J gene: TRBJ1-6
V gene: TRBV5-1

CDR3 protein: CASSDEVPQGNTGELFF
CDR3 DNA: TGCGCCAGCAGTGATGAAGTCCCGCAGGGGAACACCGGGGAGCTGTTTTTT
D gene: .
clone size: once
J gene: TRBJ2-2
V gene: TRBV10-1

CDR3 protein: CASSVAPGQTYEQYF
CDR3 DNA: TGTGCCAGCAGCGTAGCTCCGGGACAGACCTACGAGCAGTACTTC
D gene: TRBD1
clone size: .
J gene: TRBJ2-7
V gene: TRBV9

CDR3 protein: CSVLGQRNTEAFF
CDR3 DNA: TGCAGCGTGCTAGGCCAACGGAACACTGAAGCTTTCTTT
D gene: .
clone size: .
J gene: TRBJ1-1
V gene: TRBV29-1

CDR3 protein: CASSQVGANYGYTF
CDR3 DNA: TGTGCCAGCAGCCAAGTCGGGGCTAACTATGGCTACACCTTC
D gene: .
clone size: .
J gene: TRBJ1-2
V gene: TRBV3-1/TRBV3-2

CDR3 protein: CASSLVVGGTYGYTF
CDR3 DNA: TGCGCCAGCAGCTTGGTTGTAGGGGGCACTTATGGCTACACCTTC
D gene: TRBD1
clone size: .
J gene: TRBJ1-2
V gene: TRBV5-1

CDR3 protein: CASSGQSSYEQYF
CDR3 DNA: TGTGCCAGCAGCGGACAAAGCTCCTACGAGCAGTACTTC
D gene: .
clone size: .
J gene: TRBJ2-7
V gene: TRBV11-2

CDR3 protein: CASSLFGEKLFF
CDR3 DNA: TGTGCCAGTAGTCTCTTCGGTGAAAAACTGTTTTTT
D gene: .
clone size: .
J gene: TRBJ1-4
V gene: TRBV19

CDR3 protein: CASSLRGDYEQYF
CDR3 DNA: TGTGCCAGCAGCTTACGGGGGGACTACGAGCAGTACTTC
D gene: TRBD2
clone size: .
J gene: TRBJ2-7
V gene: TRBV11-3

CDR3 protein: CASSLDRGYEQYF
CDR3 DNA: TGTGCCAGCAGCCTGGACAGGGGCTACGAGCAGTACTTC
D gene: TRBD1
clone size: .
J gene: TRBJ2-7
V gene: TRBV5-5

CDR3 protein: CASKGQYTGELFF
CDR3 DNA: TGTGCCAGCAAGGGGCAATACACCGGGGAGCTGTTTTTT
D gene: .
clone size: .
J gene: TRBJ2-2
V gene: TRBV12-3/TRBV12-4

CDR3 protein: CASSWRGYTEAFF
CDR3 DNA: TGTGCCAGCTCTTGGCGGGGCTACACTGAAGCTTTCTTT
D gene: .
clone size: .
J gene: TRBJ1-1
V gene: TRBV28

CDR3 protein: CASSSLSGNTIYF
CDR3 DNA: TGTGCCAGCAGTTCGTTATCTGGAAACACCATATATTTT
D gene: .
clone size: .
J gene: TRBJ1-3
V gene: TRBV28

CDR3 protein: CASRAVGFNYGYTF
CDR3 DNA: TGTGCCAGCAGGGCAGTCGGGTTCAACTATGGCTACACCTTC
D gene: .
clone size: .
J gene: TRBJ1-2
V gene: TRBV28

CDR3 protein: CASSIGLKQPQHF
CDR3 DNA: TGTGCCAGTAGTATAGGTCTAAAACAGCCCCAGCATTTT
D gene: .
clone size: .
J gene: TRBJ1-5
V gene: TRBV19

CDR3 protein: CASSSRTGVRDTQYF
CDR3 DNA: TGTGCCAGCAGCTCCCGGACAGGGGTAAGGGATACGCAGTATTTT
D gene: TRBD1
clone size: .
J gene: TRBJ2-3
V gene: TRBV9

CDR3 protein: CASSEGLTRTATNEKLFF
CDR3 DNA: TGTGCCAGCAGCGAAGGGTTAACCCGGACAGCAACTAATGAAAAACTGTTTTTT
D gene: .
clone size: .
J gene: TRBJ1-4
V gene: TRBV2

CDR3 protein: CASSSGRGLNTEAFF
CDR3 DNA: TGTGCCAGCAGTTCCGGGAGGGGGTTGAACACTGAAGCTTTCTTT
D gene: .
clone size: .
J gene: TRBJ1-1
V gene: TRBV6-5

CDR3 protein: CASTGLAGGLNEQFF
CDR3 DNA: TGTGCCAGCACCGGACTAGCGGGGGGGCTGAATGAGCAGTTCTTC
D gene: TRBD2
clone size: .
J gene: TRBJ2-1
V gene: TRBV6-5

CDR3 protein: CASSLESFGGHTEAFF
CDR3 DNA: TGCGCCAGCAGCTTGGAATCCTTTGGGGGCCACACTGAAGCTTTCTTT
D gene: .
clone size: .
J gene: TRBJ1-1
V gene: TRBV5-1

CDR3 protein: CASSFGAGAGCGTDTQYF
CDR3 DNA: TGTGCCAGCAGCTTCGGAGCGGGGGCGGGTTGTGGCACAGATACGCAGTATTTT
D gene: TRBD2
clone size: .
J gene: TRBJ2-3
V gene: TRBV11-2

CDR3 protein: CASRPEHMNTEAFF
CDR3 DNA: TGTGCCAGCAGACCGGAGCACATGAACACTGAAGCTTTCTTT
D gene: .
clone size: .
J gene: TRBJ1-1
V gene: TRBV25-1

CDR3 protein: CASSFYTANTGELFF
CDR3 DNA: TGCGCCAGCAGCTTCTATACCGCGAACACCGGGGAGCTGTTTTTT
D gene: .
clone size: .
J gene: TRBJ2-2
V gene: TRBV5-1

CDR3 protein: CASRGATNTGELFF
CDR3 DNA: TGTGCCAGCAGAGGGGCGACGAACACCGGGGAGCTGTTTTTT
D gene: .
clone size: .
J gene: TRBJ2-2
V gene: TRBV27

CDR3 protein: CASSIGKGAVSNQPQHF
CDR3 DNA: TGTGCCAGTAGTATAGGAAAGGGGGCCGTAAGCAATCAGCCCCAGCATTTT
D gene: TRBD1
clone size: once
J gene: TRBJ1-5
V gene: TRBV19

CDR3 protein: CASSLMSDGGYTF
CDR3 DNA: TGTGCCAGCAGCTTGATGTCAGATGGTGGCTACACCTTC
D gene: .
clone size: .
J gene: TRBJ1-2
V gene: TRBV5-5

CDR3 protein: CASSARPSVDEQYF
CDR3 DNA: TGTGCCAGCAGTGCTCGCCCCTCGGTAGACGAGCAGTACTTC
D gene: .
clone size: .
J gene: TRBJ2-7
V gene: TRBV27

CDR3 protein: CASSLGQGGSEKLFF
CDR3 DNA: TGCGCCAGCAGCTTGGGCCAGGGGGGAAGCGAAAAACTGTTTTTT
D gene: TRBD1
clone size: .
J gene: TRBJ1-4
V gene: TRBV5-1

CDR3 protein: CASSFISYNEQFF
CDR3 DNA: TGTGCCAGCAGCTTTATCTCCTACAATGAGCAGTTCTTC
D gene: .
clone size: .
J gene: TRBJ2-1
V gene: TRBV7-8

CDR3 protein: CASSRNLGSTEAFF
CDR3 DNA: TGTGCCAGCAGCCGCAACCTCGGGAGCACTGAAGCTTTCTTT
D gene: .
clone size: .
J gene: TRBJ1-1
V gene: TRBV28

CDR3 protein: CASTWDTSNGYTF
CDR3 DNA: TGTGCCAGCACTTGGGACACGTCTAATGGCTACACCTTC
D gene: .
clone size: .
J gene: TRBJ1-2
V gene: TRBV6-6

CDR3 protein: CASTWGGTGELFF
CDR3 DNA: TGTGCCAGCACCTGGGGGGGCACCGGGGAGCTGTTTTTT
D gene: TRBD2
clone size: .
J gene: TRBJ2-2
V gene: TRBV9

CDR3 protein: CASSLGGGRMNTEAFF
CDR3 DNA: TGTGCCAGCAGCTTGGGGGGAGGGCGCATGAACACTGAAGCTTTCTTT
D gene: .
clone size: few
J gene: TRBJ1-1
V gene: TRBV5-4

CDR3 protein: CASNRGGQETQYF
CDR3 DNA: TGTGCCAGCAATCGGGGGGGCCAAGAGACCCAGTACTTC
D gene: TRBD2
clone size: .
J gene: TRBJ2-5
V gene: TRBV2

CDR3 protein: CASSPGQNLESNEQFF
CDR3 DNA: TGTGCCAGCTCACCGGGACAAAACCTAGAGTCCAATGAGCAGTTCTTC
D gene: .
clone size: .
J gene: TRBJ2-1
V gene: TRBV18

CDR3 protein: CASGRGTDVAKNIQYF
CDR3 DNA: TGTGCTAGTGGCCGTGGGACAGACGTAGCCAAAAACATTCAGTACTTC
D gene: TRBD1
clone size: .
J gene: TRBJ2-4
V gene: TRBV12-5

CDR3 protein: CSVDLGGYF
CDR3 DNA: TGCAGCGTGGACCTAGGGGGGTATTTT
D gene: .
clone size: .
J gene: TRBJ2-3
V gene: TRBV29-1

CDR3 protein: CASSLTPGEETQYF
CDR3 DNA: TGTGCCAGCAGCTTAACTCCGGGGGAAGAGACCCAGTACTTC
D gene: .
clone size: .
J gene: TRBJ2-5
V gene: TRBV7-3